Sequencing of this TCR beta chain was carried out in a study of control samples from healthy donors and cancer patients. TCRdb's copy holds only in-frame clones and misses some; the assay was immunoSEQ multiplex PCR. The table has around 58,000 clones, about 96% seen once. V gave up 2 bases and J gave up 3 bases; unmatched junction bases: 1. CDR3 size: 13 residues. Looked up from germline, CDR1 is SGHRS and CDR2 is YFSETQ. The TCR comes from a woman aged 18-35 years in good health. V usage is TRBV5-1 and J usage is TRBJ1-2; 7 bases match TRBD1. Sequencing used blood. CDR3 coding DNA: TGCGCCAGCAGCTTTCAGGGGGACTATGGCTACACCTTC. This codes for CASSFQGDYGYTF.